This T cell receptor beta chain is from a study of shared clonotypes between healthy human individuals. The study's findings and limits: Memory subsets generally showed smaller estimated richness than naive subsets did.

This clone has just one count. What it binds is unknown. Each sample came from a Caucasian adult donor living in Nashville, Tennessee. TCRdb's copy holds only in-frame clones and misses some; the assay was immunoSEQ multiplex PCR. The table lists over 850,000 clones, approximately 80% of them singletons, with around 0.61% in the top ten. The sequencing input was memory CD4+ T cells from PBMCs. The subset here: CD45RA-negative fraction. This TCR was sampled from a man aged 18 to 30 in good health. Some clones in this sample may be carry-over from other donors' samples.

The CDR3 region is CAWSKGPGQPQHF. The DNA for the CDR3 is TGTGCCTGGAGTAAGGGGCCCGGTCAGCCCCAGCATTTT. J is TRBJ1-5 and V is TRBV30; possibly TRBD1 for D (5 bases). The CDR3 spans 13 residues. V shed 2 bases and J shed 6 bases, with 11 bases lying between them. Germline V lookup: CDR1 GTSNPN, CDR2 SVGIG (reference sequence).